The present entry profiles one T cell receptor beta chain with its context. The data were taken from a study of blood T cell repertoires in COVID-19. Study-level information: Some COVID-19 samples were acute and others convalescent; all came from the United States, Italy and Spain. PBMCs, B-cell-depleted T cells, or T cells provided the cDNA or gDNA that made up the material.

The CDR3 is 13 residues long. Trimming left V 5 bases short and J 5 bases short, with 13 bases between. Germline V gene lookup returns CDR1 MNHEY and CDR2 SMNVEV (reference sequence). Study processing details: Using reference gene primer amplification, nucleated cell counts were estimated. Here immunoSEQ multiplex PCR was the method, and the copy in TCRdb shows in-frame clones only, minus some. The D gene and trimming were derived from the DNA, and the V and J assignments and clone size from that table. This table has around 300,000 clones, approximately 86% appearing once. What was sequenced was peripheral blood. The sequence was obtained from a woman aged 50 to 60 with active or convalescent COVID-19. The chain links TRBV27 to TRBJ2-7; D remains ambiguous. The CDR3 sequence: CASSPRSHDEQYF. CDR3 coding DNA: TGTGCCAGCAGTCCGAGGTCTCACGACGAGCAGTACTTC.